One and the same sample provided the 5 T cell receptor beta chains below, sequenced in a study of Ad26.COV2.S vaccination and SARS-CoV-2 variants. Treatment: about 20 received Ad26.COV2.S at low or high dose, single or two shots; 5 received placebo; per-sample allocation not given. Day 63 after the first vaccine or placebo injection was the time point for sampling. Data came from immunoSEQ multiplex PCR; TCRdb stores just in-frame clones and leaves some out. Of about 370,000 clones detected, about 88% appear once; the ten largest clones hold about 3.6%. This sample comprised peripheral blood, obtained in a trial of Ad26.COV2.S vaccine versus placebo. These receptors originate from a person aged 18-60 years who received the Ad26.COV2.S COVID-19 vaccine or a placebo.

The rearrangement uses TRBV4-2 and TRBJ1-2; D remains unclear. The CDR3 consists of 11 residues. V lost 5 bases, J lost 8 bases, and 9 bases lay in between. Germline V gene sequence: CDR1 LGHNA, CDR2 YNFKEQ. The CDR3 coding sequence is TGTGCCAGCAGCGGACTCGCCGGCTACACCTTC. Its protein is CASSGLAGYTF.

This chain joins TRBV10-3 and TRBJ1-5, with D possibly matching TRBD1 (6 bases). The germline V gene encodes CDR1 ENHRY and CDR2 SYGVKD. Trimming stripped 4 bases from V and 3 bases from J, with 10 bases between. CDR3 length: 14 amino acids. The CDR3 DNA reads TGTGCCATCAGTGTGGGGGCAGACAATCAGCCCCAGCATTTT. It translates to CAISVGADNQPQHF.

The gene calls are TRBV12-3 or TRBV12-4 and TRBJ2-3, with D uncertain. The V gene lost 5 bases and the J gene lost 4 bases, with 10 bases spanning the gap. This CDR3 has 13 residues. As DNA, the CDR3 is TGTGCCAGCAGTGGCAACTACGCAGATACGCAGTATTTT. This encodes CASSGNYADTQYF.

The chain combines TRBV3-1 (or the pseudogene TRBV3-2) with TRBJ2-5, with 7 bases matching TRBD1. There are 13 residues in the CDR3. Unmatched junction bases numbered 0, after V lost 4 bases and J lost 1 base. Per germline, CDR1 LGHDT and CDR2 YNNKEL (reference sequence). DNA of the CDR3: TGTGCCAGCAGCCGGACAGGCCAAGAGACCCAGTACTTC. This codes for CASSRTGQETQYF.

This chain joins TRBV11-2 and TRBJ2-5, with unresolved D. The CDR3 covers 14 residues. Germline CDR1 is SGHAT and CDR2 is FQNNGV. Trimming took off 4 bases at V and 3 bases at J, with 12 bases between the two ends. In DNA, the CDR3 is TGTGCCAGCAGCTCCGGCGCCTGGGAAGAGACCCAGTACTTC. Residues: CASSSGAWEETQYF.